This TCR beta chain was recovered during a study of blood T cell repertoires in COVID-19. Study details: Samples of COVID-19 (acute and convalescent) were obtained from the United States, Italy and Spain. In each case, the material was cDNA or gDNA derived from T cells, B-cell-depleted T cells, or PBMCs.

Study processing details: The assay estimated nucleated cells by amplifying reference gene primers. Clones were read by immunoSEQ multiplex PCR, and TCRdb kept only the in-frame ones, dropping some. Clone size and the V and J calls come from that table; the DNA yielded D and trimming. This table has around 400,000 clones, more than 75% appearing once. Seattle enrolled patients during active infection and tracked them longitudinally. The germline V and J ends were trimmed by 5 bases and 2 bases, with 13 bases remaining between them. CDR1 and CDR2 (germline): MDHEN, SYDVKM. CDR3 length: 15 residues. The receptor's source is a woman under 40 with COVID-19, enrolled during active disease. The chain combines TRBV28 with TRBJ2-1, with D perhaps matching TRBD2 (6 bases). Sequenced sample: peripheral blood. DNA for the CDR3: TGTGCCAGCAGTGGGGGACTCCAACCCTACAATGAGCAGTTCTTC. The encoded protein is CASSGGLQPYNEQFF. Combining the CDR3 with reference TRBV28 and TRBJ2-1 gives the whole variable domain DVKVTQSSRYLVKRTGEKVFLECVQDMDHENMFWYRQDPGLGLRLIYFSYDVKMKEKGDIPEGYSVSREKKERFSLILESASTNQTSMYLCASSGGLQPYNEQFFGPGTRLTVL.